Following are 24 T cell receptor beta chains from one sample sequenced in a study of identical twins. TCRdb reprocessed the 5' RACE reads with MiXCR, giving one entry per CDR3 protein. Here the sample spans around 340,000 distinct CDR3 sequences, 12% being singletons. These data were also filed under a second study, of yellow fever vaccine responses in identical twins.

Input material: CD8+ T cells sorted from blood. These receptors were collected from a woman in her late teens or twenties in good health.

As concerns this clonotype: One junction end disagrees with the germline gene, perhaps due to a read error. The CDR3 DNA reads as TGTGCCAGCAGTTTCTCCTTATTGTCTAGCGGGAAACACTACGAGCACTACTTC. This sequence encodes CASSFSLLSSGKHYEHYF. This chain joins TRBV28 and TRBJ2-7; 9 bases align to TRBD2. The CDR3 has 18 residues. Germline CDR1 is MDHEN and CDR2 is SYDVKM.

This clonotype was counted between two and nine times. The CDR3: CASSSGQNYNSPLHF. CDR3 DNA sequence: TGTGCCAGCAGTTCTGGGCAGAACTATAATTCACCCCTCCACTTT. The chain links TRBV12-3 or TRBV12-4 to TRBJ1-6; D gene ambiguous. CDR3 length equals 15 residues. V lost 4 bases to trimming and J lost 3 bases, with 10 bases between them.

J is TRBJ1-2 and V is TRBV7-9, with D uncertain. Germline lookup yields CDR1 SEHNR and CDR2 FQNEAQ (reference sequence). The CDR3 is made up of 14 amino acids. V dropped 1 base and J dropped 8 bases, with 14 bases sitting between them. CDR3 nucleotide sequence: TGTGCCAGCAGCTTAGTTAACCGGGGATCCGGCTACACCTTC. It encodes CASSLVNRGSGYTF.

The gene calls are TRBV20-1 and TRBJ1-1; no clear D gene. Germline V CDR1 and CDR2: DFQATT, SNEGSKA (reference sequence). CDR3 length: 12 residues. V lost 6 bases and J lost 4, with 12 bases in between. CDR3 residues: CSASPETTEAFF. The CDR3 DNA follows: TGCAGTGCAAGCCCAGAAACCACTGAAGCTTTCTTT.

There are many counts of this clonotype. The rearrangement joins TRBV12-3 or TRBV12-4 to TRBJ2-5, with no clear D. The ends were cut back, 3 bases at V and 2 bases at J, with 13 bases in the middle. CDR3 length equals 15 residues. The CDR3 region has the DNA TGTGCCAGCAGTTTGTCGACGGCTACTCAAGAGACCCAGTACTTC. Amino acid sequence: CASSLSTATQETQYF.

This rearrangement joins TRBV3-1 to TRBJ2-1; TRBD2 matches 8 bases. Germline lookup yields CDR1 LGHDT and CDR2 YNNKEL (reference sequence). With 2 bases clipped from V and 6 bases from J, the junction kept 12 bases outside the gene matches. This CDR3 has 17 amino acids. CDR3 DNA sequence: TGTGCCAGCAGCCAACGTCCCCTTACACGGGAGGGCAATGAGCAGTTCTTC. Translated: CASSQRPLTREGNEQFF.

This clonotype occurred a few times. V and J are TRBV29-1 and TRBJ2-5; 12 bases map to TRBD2. Trimming at V came to 1 base and at J to 1 base, leaving 4 bases not matched to a gene. CDR3 length equals 16 residues. Germline CDR1 reads SQVTM; CDR2 reads ANQGSEA. In nucleotides, the CDR3 is TGCAGCGTTGAAGTGACTAGCGGGGGCCTCCAAGAGACCCAGTACTTC. Encoded protein: CSVEVTSGGLQETQYF.

V gene TRBV11-2 combines with J gene TRBJ2-7; D is unresolved. CDR1 and CDR2 (germline): SGHAT, FQNNGV. The V end was cut by 3 bases, the J end by 3 bases, with 12 bases between. This CDR3 region has 14 residues. The CDR3 nucleotides read TGTGCCAGCAGCTTGACCAGTAAAGGCTACGAGCAGTACTTC. Protein product: CASSLTSKGYEQYF.

The chain combines TRBV5-1 with TRBJ1-1; a weak D match, TRBD1 (5 bases). CDR1 and CDR2 (germline): SGHRS, YFSETQ. The CDR3 contains 14 residues. Between the trimmed V and J ends, which lost 4 bases and 5 bases, there was a span of 15 bases. The CDR3 protein is CASSPGTAGTEAFF. In nucleotides, the CDR3 is TGCGCCAGCAGCCCGGGGACCGCAGGAACTGAAGCTTTCTTT.

This clonotype turned up a few times. CDR3 bases: TGTGCCAGCAGCTTTTCAGTGGGTGAGCAGTACTTC. Its translation: CASSFSVGEQYF. This sequence joins TRBV7-2 and TRBJ2-7; D uncertain. Germline CDR1 and CDR2: SGHTA and FQGNSA. This CDR3 spans 12 amino acids. The V and J ends lost 3 bases and 7 bases respectively, with 10 bases between them.

The genes are TRBV3-1 and TRBJ1-4, with unresolved D. With 3 bases removed from V and 3 bases from J, the gap between germline ends came to 11 bases. The CDR3 is 15 amino acids. CDR1 and CDR2 (germline): LGHDT, YNNKEL (reference sequence). CDR3 nucleotides: TGTGCCAGCAGCCACACGACGCACTCTAATGAAAAACTGTTTTTT. Its protein product is CASSHTTHSNEKLFF. Looking up the rest from reference TRBV3-1 and TRBJ1-4 gives the full variable domain: DTAVSQTPKYLVTQMGNDKSIKCEQNLGHDTMYWYKQDSKKFLKIMFSYNNKELIINETVPNRFSPKSPDKAHLNLHINSLELGDSAVYFCASSHTTHSNEKLFFGSGTQLSVL.

V usage is TRBV25-1 and J usage is TRBJ2-3; 10 nucleotides agree with TRBD2. CDR3 length: 15 residues. Looked up from germline, CDR1 is MGHDK and CDR2 is SYGVNS. With V trimmed by 3 bases and J by 5 bases, 5 bases remained unmatched. CDR3 nucleotides: TGTGCCAGCAGTGATCTAGCGGGAGTCGGAGATACGCAGTATTTT. Its protein is CASSDLAGVGDTQYF.

This rearrangement joins TRBV18 to TRBJ2-7, with 8 positions matching TRBD1. This CDR3 region has 14 residues. V dropped 6 bases and J dropped 5; count of bases not matched to a gene: 9. Germline assignment: CDR1 KGHSH and CDR2 LQKENI. CDR3 residues: CASSQRTGSHEQYF. The CDR3 DNA sequence: TGTGCCAGCTCGCAGAGGACAGGGAGCCACGAGCAGTACTTC. Full variable domain (remainder filled in from reference TRBV18 and TRBJ2-7): NAGVMQNPRHLVRRRGQEARLRCSPMKGHSHVYWYRQLPEEGLKFMVYLQKENIIDESGMPKERFSAEFPKEGPSILRIQQVVRGDSAAYFCASSQRTGSHEQYFGPGTRLTVT.

This clonotype was counted a few times. This chain connects TRBV7-3 to TRBJ2-2, with 9 bases lining up with TRBD2. CDR3 length: 15 amino acids. CDR1 is SGHTA, CDR2 FQGTGA, per germline. The V segment lost 5 bases and the J segment 5 bases; nucleotides outside the gene matches: 6. As DNA, the CDR3 is TGTGCCAGCAGCATTAGCGGGAGTGGGACCGGGGAGCTGTTTTTT. Its translation: CASSISGSGTGELFF.

In its sample, this clonotype was seen many times. The gene calls are TRBV4-1 and TRBJ1-1; TRBD1 is a possible D gene (5 bases). The V end was cut by 3 bases, the J end by 8 bases, with 13 bases between. CDR1 MGHRA and CDR2 YSYEKL come from the germline V gene. This CDR3 is 13 amino acids long. The DNA for the CDR3 is TGCGCCAGCAGCCAGGGGGAGGTTTCGGAAGCTTTCTTT. This gives the protein CASSQGEVSEAFF.

This clonotype was seen repeatedly, ten times or more. J is TRBJ2-1 and V is TRBV15; TRBD2 agrees at 11 bases. Germline values: CDR1 LNHNV, CDR2 YYDKDF (reference sequence). The CDR3 is made up of 17 amino acids. V gave up 9 bases and J gave up 5 bases; unmatched junction bases: 15. The CDR3 reads CATRGTSGSGGNNEQFF. For the CDR3, the DNA is TGTGCCACTAGGGGAACTAGCGGGAGCGGGGGGAACAATGAGCAGTTCTTC.

In its sample, this clonotype was seen many times. The chain joins TRBV5-1 to TRBJ2-1, with D possibly being TRBD2 (6 bases). The CDR3 runs to 12 residues. Trimming left V 0 bases short and J 9 bases short, with 7 bases between. CDR1 and CDR2 (germline): SGHRS, YFSETQ. The CDR3 spells CASSLGAGEQFF. In nucleotides, the CDR3 is TGCGCCAGCAGCTTGGGAGCGGGTGAGCAGTTCTTC.

This clonotype was observed a handful of times. This sequence joins TRBV6-2 or TRBV6-3 and TRBJ1-2; a possible D gene is TRBD1 (5 bases). The CDR3 is 17 residues long. The V end lost 2 bases, the J end lost 3 bases, and 19 bases lay between the germline ends. CDR1 is MNHEY and CDR2 is SVGEGT in the germline V gene. The CDR3 DNA is TGTGCCAGCAGTTACCCTGGACGGGGCTCGAGGGACTATGGCTACACCTTC. This gives the protein CASSYPGRGSRDYGYTF.

This clonotype was counted at least ten times. The junction does not match germline at one end; this may be a read error. V gene TRBV7-9 combines with J gene TRBJ2-1, with D unclear. The CDR3 is 12 residues long. Germline V CDR1 and CDR2: SEHNR, FQNEAQ (reference sequence). The CDR3 spells CASSLEPLLSIF. As DNA, the CDR3 is TGTGCCAGCAGCTTAGAGCCTCTCTTGAGCATCTTC. Full variable domain (remainder filled in from reference TRBV7-9 and TRBJ2-1): DTGVSQNPRHKITKRGQNVTFRCDPISEHNRLYWYRQTLGQGPEFLTYFQNEAQLEKSRLLSDRFSAERPKGSFSTLEIQRTEQGDSAMYLCASSLEPLLSIFGPGTRLTVL.

This clonotype was found a few times. The DNA for the CDR3 is TGTGCCAGCATTGGGGCAGGGGAAGAGACCCAGTACTTC. Its translation is CASIGAGEETQYF. The gene calls are TRBV28 and TRBJ2-5; tentatively, D is TRBD1 (6 bases). The V gene's germline CDR1 is MDHEN and CDR2 SYDVKM. The germline V and J ends were trimmed by 7 bases and 3 bases, with 12 bases remaining between them. This CDR3 has 13 residues.

This clonotype showed up just a few times. The chain carries TRBV5-6 and TRBJ2-1, with TRBD2 identical over 9 bases. The germline CDR1 and CDR2 sequences are SGHDT and YYEEEE. There are 14 residues in the CDR3. V was clipped by 5 bases and J by 4 bases; unmatched bases: 4. CDR3 nucleotides: TGTGCCAGCAGACAGCGGGAGGCGTACAATGAGCAGTTCTTC. Amino acid sequence: CASRQREAYNEQFF.

This clonotype was counted ten times or more. The chain recombines TRBV5-1 with TRBJ2-1; 7 bases map to TRBD1. V lost 1 base to trimming and J lost 3 bases; unmatched junction nucleotides: 4. Germline CDR1 and CDR2: SGHRS and YFSETQ. The CDR3 totals 15 residues. CDR3 DNA sequence: TGCGCCAGCAGCTTGCAACAGGGGATCTACAATGAGCAGTTCTTC. This sequence encodes CASSLQQGIYNEQFF.

This clonotype showed up just a few times. V is TRBV9 and J is TRBJ1-1, with D unclear. The CDR3 contains 14 residues. Trimming took off 0 bases at V and 0 bases at J, with 6 bases between the two ends. Per germline, CDR1 SGDLS and CDR2 YYNGEE. For the CDR3, the DNA is TGTGCCAGCAGCGTAGGAAATTTGAACACTGAAGCTTTCTTT. The encoded protein is CASSVGNLNTEAFF.

The V gene is TRBV20-1, the J gene TRBJ1-2; D is uncertain. V gave up 5 bases and J gave up 2 bases, with 18 bases separating them. The length of the CDR3 is 15 residues. From germline, CDR1 is DFQATT and CDR2 SNEGSKA (reference sequence). This CDR3 is CSARSTREGNYGYTF. In DNA, the CDR3 is TGCAGTGCTCGATCGACGCGGGAAGGGAACTATGGCTACACCTTC.